The entry below gives a single T cell receptor (beta chain) sequence along with its context. What it binds is not known. In the source study's methods: After removing out-of-frame reads, 2 million to 2.5 million distinct TCRbeta sequences remained. TCRdb's table, derived via immunoSEQ multiplex PCR, lists solely in-frame clones and lacks some. V and J calls and clone size are given by that table; D and trimming were obtained from the DNA. The sample has tens of thousands of clones; over 65% are singletons. The record originates from a study of memory CD4+ T cells and cytomegalovirus serostatus. From germline, CDR1 is SGHNT and CDR2 YENEEA. This CDR3 spans 18 amino acids. J lost 0 bases, V lost 5 bases, and 9 bases had no gene match. Regarding the study as a whole: About 40% of the roughly 160 known CMV-associated TCRbeta sequences appeared in CD4+ memory.

The sort gate was single viable CD3+CD4+CD8-CD45RO+ cells for memory CD4+ T cells. This clonotype was sampled from an adult in good health and CMV-seronegative. This chain links TRBV11-3 with TRBJ2-7; 14 positions match TRBD2. The sequenced sample consisted of memory CD4+ T cells from blood. CDR3: CASSAGLAGGSNSYEQYF. Written as DNA, the CDR3 is TGTGCCAGCAGCGCCGGACTAGCGGGGGGCTCCAACTCCTACGAGCAGTACTTC.